This entry concerns a single TCR beta chain. Other DNA sequences from this sample encode an identical CDR3 as well. V lost 2 bases to trimming and J lost 0 bases, with 11 bases between them. The CDR3 is 15 amino acids. Germline V gives CDR1 SGDLS, CDR2 YYNGEE. This entry belongs to a study of blood T cell repertoires in COVID-19. The table came from immunoSEQ multiplex PCR; TCRdb's copy has only in-frame clones and leaves some out. In the table there are over 150,000 clones, roughly 85% of which are singletons. The receptor was isolated from a middle-aged man who had recovered from COVID-19. The genes are TRBV9 and TRBJ1-1, with TRBD1 as a possible D gene (6 bases). The sample was PBMCs or T cells enriched from blood (not recorded which). The CDR3 here is CASSVGGQLNTEAFF. The CDR3 DNA reads TGTGCCAGCAGCGTGGGGGGGCAGTTGAACACTGAAGCTTTCTTT. Looking up the rest from reference TRBV9 and TRBJ1-1 gives the full variable domain: DSGVTQTPKHLITATGQRVTLRCSPRSGDLSVYWYQQSLDQGLQFLIQYYNGEERAKGNILERFSAQQFPDLHSELNLSSLELGDSALYFCASSVGGQLNTEAFFGQGTRLTVV.